These T cell receptor beta chains were read from a single sample in a study of prognosis after radiotherapy for stage I lung cancer. TCRdb recomputed calls from the multiplex PCR reads with MiXCR, one row per CDR3 protein. The sample includes roughly 13,000 distinct CDR3 sequences, roughly 38% of them seen just once. The sample in question was PBMCs, obtained before or after stereotactic body radiation therapy (not recorded which). The receptors shown here come from a donor of 50 years or more with non-small cell lung cancer. Each CDR3 is given without its conserved first and last residue. Clone size is given for some rows only: seen once, a few or many times, or a class if the clone is expanded.

V gene: TRBV5-1
clone size: medium-sized
J gene: TRBJ2-1
CDR3 protein: ASSLVAGYYNEQF

V gene: TRBV24-1
clone size: many
J gene: TRBJ1-1
CDR3 protein: ATSDPRKPNTEAF

V gene: TRBV5-5
clone size: many
J gene: TRBJ2-7
CDR3 protein: ASSPEWTGGEQY

V gene: TRBV6-2/TRBV6-3
clone size: many
J gene: TRBJ2-3
CDR3 protein: ASSFGLAGISTDTQY

V gene: TRBV7-2
clone size: many
J gene: TRBJ2-5
CDR3 protein: ASSPRRGETQY

V gene: TRBV9
clone size: NA
J gene: TRBJ2-3
CDR3 protein: ARSEDQRGTSLGTQY

V gene: TRBV6-1
clone size: NA
J gene: TRBJ1-5
CDR3 protein: ASSVLPRGTGGRGNQPQH

V gene: TRBV19
clone size: medium-sized
J gene: TRBJ2-1
CDR3 protein: ASSIGHLGPRVAGEWNNEQF

V gene: TRBV6-1
clone size: many
J gene: TRBJ2-5
CDR3 protein: ASSDCGGYQETQY

V gene: TRBV20-1
clone size: NA
J gene: TRBJ1-5
CDR3 protein: SARPAPGSGNKPQH

V gene: TRBV20-1
clone size: NA
J gene: TRBJ2-3
CDR3 protein: SASLPYQLDTQY

V gene: TRBV6-1
clone size: many
J gene: TRBJ2-2
CDR3 protein: ASRGRRENTGELF

V gene: TRBV25-1
clone size: many
J gene: TRBJ2-7
CDR3 protein: ASSPDFREQY

V gene: TRBV6-2/TRBV6-3
clone size: NA
J gene: TRBJ1-2
CDR3 protein: ASRGWWEHYGYT

V gene: TRBV11-2
clone size: many
J gene: TRBJ2-7
CDR3 protein: ASSPSGGGAYEQY

V gene: TRBV5-1
clone size: many
J gene: TRBJ2-6
CDR3 protein: ASKKVSGANVLT

V gene: TRBV3-1
clone size: many
J gene: TRBJ1-2
CDR3 protein: ASSQTPKERT

V gene: TRBV6-1
clone size: NA
J gene: TRBJ2-7
CDR3 protein: ASSAQGSYEQY

V gene: TRBV30
clone size: many
J gene: TRBJ2-4
CDR3 protein: AWSSTPSKNIQY

V gene: TRBV11-2
clone size: NA
J gene: TRBJ2-1
CDR3 protein: AISPPGVEHFNEQF

V gene: TRBV7-9
clone size: many
J gene: TRBJ2-7
CDR3 protein: ASSSPRSEEQY

V gene: TRBV5-1
clone size: many
J gene: TRBJ2-3
CDR3 protein: ASSLSRGPVTDTQY

V gene: TRBV9
clone size: NA
J gene: TRBJ2-1
CDR3 protein: ASSVTSGSGDEQS

V gene: TRBV2
clone size: NA
J gene: TRBJ2-1
CDR3 protein: ASMSASQVYNEQI

V gene: TRBV10-3
clone size: many
J gene: TRBJ1-1
CDR3 protein: AISEGAQDTEAF

V gene: TRBV20-1
clone size: medium-sized
J gene: TRBJ2-2
CDR3 protein: SARDGVGTGGTNTGELF

V gene: TRBV12-3/TRBV12-4
clone size: many
J gene: TRBJ2-5
CDR3 protein: ASSLRLETQY

V gene: TRBV28
clone size: many
J gene: TRBJ2-4
CDR3 protein: ASSTGVNIQY

V gene: TRBV6-2/TRBV6-3
clone size: once
J gene: TRBJ1-6
CDR3 protein: ASGPNSPLH

V gene: TRBV20-1
clone size: many
J gene: TRBJ2-4
CDR3 protein: SARDSLGTSGRAVPQY

V gene: TRBV2
clone size: NA
J gene: TRBJ1-2
CDR3 protein: ASNELAVGYT

V gene: TRBV6-1
clone size: many
J gene: TRBJ2-5
CDR3 protein: ASSDFSTEAQETQY

V gene: TRBV5-8
clone size: few
J gene: TRBJ2-1
CDR3 protein: ASSLGSSGYNEQF

V gene: TRBV11-2
clone size: NA
J gene: TRBJ1-2
CDR3 protein: VSRQTGTVYGYT

V gene: TRBV7-7
clone size: many
J gene: TRBJ2-1
CDR3 protein: ASSSDASSYNEQF

V gene: TRBV18
clone size: many
J gene: TRBJ2-3
CDR3 protein: ASSPRGRIGDTQY

V gene: TRBV5-8
clone size: many
J gene: TRBJ1-1
CDR3 protein: ASSRQSYTEAF

V gene: TRBV27
clone size: medium-sized
J gene: TRBJ2-7
CDR3 protein: ASSSDTGQGKRV

V gene: TRBV6-6
clone size: medium-sized
J gene: TRBJ1-6
CDR3 protein: ASSYSTGVRPSPLH

V gene: TRBV11-1
clone size: many
J gene: TRBJ1-4
CDR3 protein: ASSPRDRVANEKLF

V gene: TRBV5-1
clone size: medium-sized
J gene: TRBJ1-2
CDR3 protein: ASSSGTGDYGYT

V gene: TRBV2
clone size: many
J gene: TRBJ2-5
CDR3 protein: ASLGQGETQY

V gene: TRBV12-3/TRBV12-4
clone size: once
J gene: TRBJ2-1
CDR3 protein: ASSLVLRYEQF

V gene: TRBV13
clone size: many
J gene: TRBJ2-3
CDR3 protein: ASSPMTRPHTDTQY

V gene: TRBV19
clone size: many
J gene: TRBJ2-7
CDR3 protein: ASSGGLAGVNEQY

V gene: TRBV12-3/TRBV12-4
clone size: many
J gene: TRBJ1-4
CDR3 protein: ASSLRGQGFNEKLF

V gene: TRBV20-1
clone size: medium-sized
J gene: TRBJ2-1
CDR3 protein: SASPGRLSNEQF

V gene: TRBV4-1
clone size: many
J gene: TRBJ1-5
CDR3 protein: ASSAFPQGRKNQPQH

V gene: TRBV9
clone size: NA
J gene: TRBJ1-6
CDR3 protein: ASSPRVRDNPPLH

V gene: TRBV7-2
clone size: many
J gene: TRBJ2-7
CDR3 protein: ASSLFDGRTYEQY

V gene: TRBV13
clone size: many
J gene: TRBJ2-7
CDR3 protein: ASSSSGGLSEQY

V gene: TRBV6-1
clone size: NA
J gene: TRBJ1-1
CDR3 protein: ASIGQTNTEAF

V gene: TRBV9
clone size: NA
J gene: TRBJ2-1
CDR3 protein: ARSPPPKGSSYNEQL

V gene: TRBV6-1
clone size: medium-sized
J gene: TRBJ1-4
CDR3 protein: ASSVTGSNEKLF

V gene: TRBV3-1
clone size: many
J gene: TRBJ1-2
CDR3 protein: ASSRDREGYGYT

V gene: TRBV16
clone size: many
J gene: TRBJ1-3
CDR3 protein: ASSFGEGTIY

V gene: TRBV28
clone size: NA
J gene: TRBJ1-5
CDR3 protein: ASSHPGRANSDRPQH